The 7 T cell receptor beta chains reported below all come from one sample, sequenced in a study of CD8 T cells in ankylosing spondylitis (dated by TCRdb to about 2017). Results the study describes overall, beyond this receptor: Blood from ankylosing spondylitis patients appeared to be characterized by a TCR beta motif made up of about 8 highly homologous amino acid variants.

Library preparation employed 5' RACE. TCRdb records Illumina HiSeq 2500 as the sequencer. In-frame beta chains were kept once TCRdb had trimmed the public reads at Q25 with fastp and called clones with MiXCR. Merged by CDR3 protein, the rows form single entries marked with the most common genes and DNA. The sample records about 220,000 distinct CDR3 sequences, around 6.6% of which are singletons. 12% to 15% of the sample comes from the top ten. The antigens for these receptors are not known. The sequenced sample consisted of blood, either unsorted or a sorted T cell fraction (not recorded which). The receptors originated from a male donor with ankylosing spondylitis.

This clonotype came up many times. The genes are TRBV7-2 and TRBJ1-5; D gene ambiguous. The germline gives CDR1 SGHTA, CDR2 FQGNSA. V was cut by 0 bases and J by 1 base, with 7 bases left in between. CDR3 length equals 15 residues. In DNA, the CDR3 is TGTGCCAGCAGCTTAGCGCACTCGAGCAATCAGCCCCAGCATTTT. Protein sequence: CASSLAHSSNQPQHF.

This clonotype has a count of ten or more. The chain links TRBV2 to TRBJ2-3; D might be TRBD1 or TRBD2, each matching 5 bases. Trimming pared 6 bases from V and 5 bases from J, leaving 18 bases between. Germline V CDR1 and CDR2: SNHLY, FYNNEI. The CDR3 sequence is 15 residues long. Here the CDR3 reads CASSEGLLGGDTQYF. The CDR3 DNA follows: TGTGCCAGCAGCGAGGGGCTACTAGGTGGAGATACGCAGTATTTT.

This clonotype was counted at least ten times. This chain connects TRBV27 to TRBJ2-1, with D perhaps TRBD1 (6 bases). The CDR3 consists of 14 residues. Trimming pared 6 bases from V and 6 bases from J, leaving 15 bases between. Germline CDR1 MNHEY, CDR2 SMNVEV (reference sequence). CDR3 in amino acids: CASRRTVRLNEQFF. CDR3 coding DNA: TGTGCCAGCAGGAGGACAGTTAGGCTCAATGAGCAGTTCTTC.

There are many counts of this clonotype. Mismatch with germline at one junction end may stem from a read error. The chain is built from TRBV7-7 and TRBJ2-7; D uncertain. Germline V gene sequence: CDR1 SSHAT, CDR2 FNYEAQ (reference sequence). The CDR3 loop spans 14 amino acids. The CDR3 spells CASSLRSDSYEQYF. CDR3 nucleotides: TGTGCTAGCAGCTTACGGAGCGACTCCTACGAGCAGTACTTC.

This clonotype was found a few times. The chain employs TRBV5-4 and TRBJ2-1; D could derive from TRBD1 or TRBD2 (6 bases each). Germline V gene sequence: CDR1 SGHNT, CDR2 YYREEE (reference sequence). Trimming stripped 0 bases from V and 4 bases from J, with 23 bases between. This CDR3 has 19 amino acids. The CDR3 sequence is CASSLAMETGALLYNEQFF. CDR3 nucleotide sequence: TGTGCCAGCAGCTTGGCCATGGAAACGGGGGCCCTTCTATACAATGAGCAGTTCTTC.

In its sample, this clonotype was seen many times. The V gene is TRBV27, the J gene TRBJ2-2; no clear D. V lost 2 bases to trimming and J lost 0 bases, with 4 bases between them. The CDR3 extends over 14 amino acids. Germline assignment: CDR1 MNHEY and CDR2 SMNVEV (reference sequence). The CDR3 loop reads CASSLGPNTGELFF. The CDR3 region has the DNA TGTGCCAGCAGTTTAGGTCCGAACACCGGGGAGCTGTTTTTT.

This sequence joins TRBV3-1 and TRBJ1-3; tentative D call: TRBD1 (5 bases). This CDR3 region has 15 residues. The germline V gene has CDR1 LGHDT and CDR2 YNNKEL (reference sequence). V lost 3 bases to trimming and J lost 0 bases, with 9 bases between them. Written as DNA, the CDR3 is TGTGCCAGCAGCCAGCGACAGATCTCTGGAAACACCATATATTTT. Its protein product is CASSQRQISGNTIYF.